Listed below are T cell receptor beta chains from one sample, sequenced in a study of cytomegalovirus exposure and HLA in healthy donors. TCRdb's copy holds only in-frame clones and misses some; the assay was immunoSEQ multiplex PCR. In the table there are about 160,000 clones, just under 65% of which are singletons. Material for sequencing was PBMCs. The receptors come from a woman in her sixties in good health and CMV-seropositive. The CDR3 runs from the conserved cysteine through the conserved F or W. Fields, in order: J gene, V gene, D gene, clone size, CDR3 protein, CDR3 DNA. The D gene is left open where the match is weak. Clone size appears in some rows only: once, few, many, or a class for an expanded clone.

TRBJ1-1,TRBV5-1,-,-,CASTRTENTEAFF,TGCGCCAGCACCCGGACAGAGAACACTGAAGCTTTCTTT
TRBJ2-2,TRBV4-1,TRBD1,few,CASSQQGQGTTGELFF,TGCGCCAGCAGCCAACAAGGACAGGGGACCACCGGGGAGCTGTTTTTT
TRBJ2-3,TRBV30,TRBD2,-,CAWSVWREVSTDTQYF,TGTGCCTGGAGTGTATGGCGGGAGGTGAGCACAGATACGCAGTATTTT
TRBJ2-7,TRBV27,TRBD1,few,CASSPGQGAVEQYF,TGTGCCAGCAGTCCGGGACAGGGGGCGGTTGAGCAGTACTTC
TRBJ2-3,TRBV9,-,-,CASSVGSSESTDTQYF,TGTGCCAGCAGCGTAGGGTCGTCCGAGAGCACAGATACGCAGTATTTT
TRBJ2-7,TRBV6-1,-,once,CASSAPVEGEYF,TGTGCCAGCAGTGCCCCTGTCGAGGGAGAGTACTTC
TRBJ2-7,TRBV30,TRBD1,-,CAWSWDRGSEQYF,TGTGCCTGGAGCTGGGACAGGGGATCCGAGCAGTACTTC
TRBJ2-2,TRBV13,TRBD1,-,CASSRSPGGLTGELFF,TGTGCCAGCAGCCGGTCGCCAGGGGGTTTAACCGGGGAGCTGTTTTTT
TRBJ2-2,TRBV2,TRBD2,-,CASGGGTSGNTGELFF,TGTGCCAGCGGAGGGGGGACTAGCGGGAACACCGGGGAGCTGTTTTTT
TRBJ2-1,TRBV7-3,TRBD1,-,CASSGGQGSYNEQFF,TGTGCCAGCAGCGGGGGACAGGGGTCCTACAATGAGCAGTTCTTC
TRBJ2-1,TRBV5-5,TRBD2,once,CASSPPPPGLAGVLDDEQFF,TGTGCCAGCAGCCCCCCCCCGCCCGGACTAGCGGGAGTATTGGACGATGAGCAGTTCTTC
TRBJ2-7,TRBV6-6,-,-,CASSYEQGDYEQYF,TGTGCCAGCAGTTACGAACAGGGAGATTACGAGCAGTACTTC
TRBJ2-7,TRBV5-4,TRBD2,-,CASSLDLSSGKYEQYF,TGTGCCAGCAGCTTGGATTTATCTAGCGGGAAATACGAGCAGTACTTC
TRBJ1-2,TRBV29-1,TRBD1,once,CSVGTGDYGYTF,TGCAGCGTCGGGACAGGGGATTATGGCTACACCTTC
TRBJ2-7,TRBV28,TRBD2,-,CASTWGGGPREQYF,TGTGCCAGCACCTGGGGGGGAGGGCCGAGAGAGCAGTACTTC
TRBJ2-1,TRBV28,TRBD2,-,CASLLAGVDEQFF,TGTGCCAGCTTGCTAGCGGGAGTCGATGAGCAGTTCTTC
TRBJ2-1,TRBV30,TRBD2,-,CAWSVRAGWDEQFF,TGTGCCTGGAGTGTACGAGCGGGATGGGATGAGCAGTTCTTC
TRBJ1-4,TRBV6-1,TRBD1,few,CASSELGQGYEKLFF,TGTGCCAGCAGTGAGTTGGGACAGGGATACGAAAAACTGTTTTTT
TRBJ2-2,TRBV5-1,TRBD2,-,CASSLGVAGALGELFF,TGCGCCAGCAGCTTGGGGGTAGCGGGAGCGCTCGGGGAGCTGTTTTTT
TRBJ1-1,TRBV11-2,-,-,CASSLVAGATEAFF,TGTGCCAGCAGCTTAGTAGCGGGCGCCACTGAAGCTTTCTTT
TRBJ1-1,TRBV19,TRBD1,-,CASRHPGQVNTEAFF,TGTGCCAGTAGGCACCCGGGACAGGTGAACACTGAAGCTTTCTTT
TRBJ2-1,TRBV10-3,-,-,CATSGGAGTYNEQFF,TGTGCCACCAGTGGAGGAGCGGGGACATACAATGAGCAGTTCTTC
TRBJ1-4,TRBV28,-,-,CASSWTGRTNEKLFF,TGTGCCAGCAGTTGGACGGGGAGAACTAATGAAAAACTGTTTTTT
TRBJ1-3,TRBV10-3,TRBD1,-,CAIGQAGNTIYF,TGTGCCATAGGACAGGCTGGAAACACCATATATTTT
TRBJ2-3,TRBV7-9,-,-,CASSFSGLRADTQYF,TGTGCCAGCAGCTTCAGCGGTCTGAGGGCAGATACGCAGTATTTT
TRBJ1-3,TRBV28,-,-,CASRTAGTGNTIYF,TGTGCCAGCAGGACCGCAGGGACTGGAAACACCATATATTTT
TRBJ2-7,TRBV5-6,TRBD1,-,CASSLSTGDLSYEQYF,TGTGCCAGCAGCTTGTCCACAGGGGACCTCTCCTACGAGCAGTACTTC
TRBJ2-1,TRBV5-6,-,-,CASSLTGRDEQFF,TGTGCCAGCAGCTTGACAGGGAGGGATGAGCAGTTCTTC
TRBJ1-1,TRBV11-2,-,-,CASSLTGKTEAFF,TGTGCCAGCAGCTTAACAGGGAAAACTGAAGCTTTCTTT
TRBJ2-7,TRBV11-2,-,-,CASSLHLPGQKPTYEQYF,TGTGCCAGCAGCTTACACCTACCAGGACAGAAACCAACCTACGAGCAGTACTTC
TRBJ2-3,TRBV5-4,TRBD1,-,CASSRPQGAVDTQYF,TGTGCCAGCAGCCGACCTCAGGGGGCGGTAGATACGCAGTATTTT
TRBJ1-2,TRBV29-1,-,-,CSVGGGRARDGYTF,TGCAGCGTTGGGGGGGGAAGGGCAAGAGATGGCTACACCTTC
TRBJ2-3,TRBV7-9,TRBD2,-,CASSYGLAGVDTQYF,TGTGCCAGCAGCTATGGACTAGCGGGAGTAGATACGCAGTATTTT
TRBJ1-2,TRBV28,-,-,CASSLLQGIGQNYGYTF,TGTGCCAGCAGTTTACTACAGGGTATAGGCCAAAACTATGGCTACACCTTC
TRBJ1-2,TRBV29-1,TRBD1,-,CSAQEGTGLSGYTF,TGCAGCGCCCAAGAAGGGACAGGGCTCTCTGGCTACACCTTC
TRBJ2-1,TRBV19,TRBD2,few,CASSRLAGSQNEQFF,TGTGCCAGTAGTAGACTAGCGGGTAGTCAGAATGAGCAGTTCTTC
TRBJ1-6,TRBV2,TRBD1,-,CASSTGQIFYNSPLHF,TGTGCCAGCAGTACGGGACAGATTTTCTATAATTCACCCCTCCACTTT
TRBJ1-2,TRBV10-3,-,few,CAISLRGAGGYTF,TGTGCCATCAGCCTCCGGGGGGCCGGGGGCTACACCTTC
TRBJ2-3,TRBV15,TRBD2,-,CATSRGPGGVWGTTDTQYF,TGTGCCACCAGCAGAGGACCGGGGGGGGTATGGGGGACCACAGATACGCAGTATTTT
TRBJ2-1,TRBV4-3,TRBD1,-,CASSQVRDSYTYNEQFF,TGCGCCAGCAGCCAAGTTCGGGACAGTTATACCTACAATGAGCAGTTCTTC